This TCR beta chain was recorded in a study of T cells in Graves' hyperthyroidism and ophthalmopathy (dated by TCRdb to about 2019). A note on the overall study: Peripheral blood was collected at initial diagnosis, before any treatment. TCR Vbeta CDR3 sequencing of some 140 peripheral blood samples (more than 40 ophthalmopathy, around 80 hyperthyroidism and roughly 17 progressor patients) is reported in the paper. After blood sampling, hyperthyroidism patients were treated with methimazole at a starting dose of 30 mg daily, and ophthalmopathy patients were treated with high-dose intravenous methylprednisolone. In several Graves' hyperthyroidism patients, the study also compared T-cell repertoires from thyroid tissue with T-cell repertoires from blood. The roughly 90 discovery patients were divided at random into training and test sets in a 7:3 ratio. Prospective prediction of ophthalmopathy was tested in an independent validation cohort of some 19 hyperthyroidism patients and some 17 patients who later progressed to ophthalmopathy. To identify distinguishing TCR V-J signatures, a discovery cohort of about 100 patients was used, comprising fewer than 45 with Graves' ophthalmopathy and 57 with stable Graves' hyperthyroidism.

Remarks on this clonotype: No cognate antigen has been identified for it. Base qualities are not at hand, and no much larger clone is one base apart.

The paper's findings and limits, for the study overall: Sample size was not statistically predetermined, and investigators were not blinded to group allocation. A 13 V-J signature model separated ophthalmopathy from stable hyperthyroidism, with approximately 87% sensitivity and about 81% specificity in cross-validation and 80%/75% in testing. In validation, the model predicted progression to ophthalmopathy with roughly 66% sensitivity and around 72% specificity, a median of 6.5 months before onset. Most expanded thyroid clonotypes (frequency above 0.001) were also detected in blood, a finding suggesting that blood repertoires may reflect thyroid immune responses.

V and J lose 6 bases and 4 bases, and a span of 16 bases separates them. The CDR3 starts with the cysteine, ends with the phenylalanine, and has 15 residues. Only the CDR3 region is kept as DNA, spanning 45 bases read in frame from base 1. Taken from the germline V gene, the CDR1 and CDR2 loops are MGHRA and YSYEKL. TCR beta CDR3 regions were amplified from RNA transcripts. The first round of RT-PCR for the TCR CDR3 was performed with the HTBI primer set and the Qiagen OneStep RT-PCR kit. Libraries were constructed in a second round of multiplex PCR, after which size selection and purification were carried out. Paired-end sequencing of the libraries was performed with 100 bp reads on an Illumina HiSeq2000. The authors' analysis ran thus. SOAPnuke was used to process the raw data, throwing out any read that contained adapters or uncalled bases, had a mean Phred below 15, or lacked an exact constant-primer or identifier match. COPE v1.2.5 was used to merge high-quality paired reads, and clonotypes were defined as unique nucleotide sequences. MiTCR v1.1 was used to align clonotypes to the IMGT TRBV, TRBD and TRBJ reference segments. Analysis was restricted to V-J combinations with a frequency above 0.0001, which covered 98% to 99.2% of repertoires. A TCS score was defined as the ratio between F50 (clonal expansion) and ExV (chaos), using BLOSUM62-based TCRdist between CDR3 peptides within each V-J. Welch's t-statistics and random forest reduced 450 to 600 V-J features to under 15, which were used in a naive Bayes classifier (R e1071). TCRdb reprocessing: public reads trimmed at Q25 with fastp, clones called with MiXCR, in-frame beta chains kept. Each CDR3 protein gets just one entry, which takes the most common genes and DNA from the rows behind it. In this record, the V and J calls reflect TCRdb's handling and not the investigators' own analysis. Across this sample there are about 500,000 distinct CDR3 sequences, with around 15% seen only once. In total, the top ten clones hold about 17% of the sample.

Graves' hyperthyroidism was defined as stable when no progression to ophthalmopathy occurred over 18 months of follow-up. Hyperthyroidism patients were aged 18 to 65 years and newly diagnosed, with disease duration of less than 2 months. Any patient with an uncontrolled infection, another autoimmune disease, pregnancy or lactation was excluded. Diagnoses were established on the basis of clinical symptoms, serum thyroxine and TRAb, thyroid ultrasound, and orbital computed tomography. PBMCs were separated from under 11 ml of fresh peripheral blood using Ficoll-Paque density gradient centrifugation. Total RNA was extracted with Trizol reagent, and quality was checked on an Agilent 2100 Bioanalyzer.

The sample comprised blood. The sequence was collected from a young woman with Graves' hyperthyroidism. The rearranged segments are TRBV4-1 and TRBJ1-5, with a tentative D gene TRBD1 over 5 matching bases. The DNA sequence follows: TGCGCCAGCAGTTCCTTACCGGGGGGGAATCAGCCCCAGCATTTT. It codes for CASSSLPGGNQPQHF.